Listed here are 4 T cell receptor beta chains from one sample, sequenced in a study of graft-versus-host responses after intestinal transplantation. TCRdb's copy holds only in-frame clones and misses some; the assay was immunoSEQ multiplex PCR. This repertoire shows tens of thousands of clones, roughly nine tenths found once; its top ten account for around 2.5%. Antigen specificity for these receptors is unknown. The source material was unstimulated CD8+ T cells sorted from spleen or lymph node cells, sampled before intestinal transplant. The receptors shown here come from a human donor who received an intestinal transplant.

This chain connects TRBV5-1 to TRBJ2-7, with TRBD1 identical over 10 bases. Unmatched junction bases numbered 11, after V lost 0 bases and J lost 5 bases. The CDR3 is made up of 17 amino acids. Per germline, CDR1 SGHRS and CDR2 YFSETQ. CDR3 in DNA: TGCGCCAGCAGCTTGGATCCTCGCCCGGGACAGGGGAACGAGCAGTACTTC. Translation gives CASSLDPRPGQGNEQYF.

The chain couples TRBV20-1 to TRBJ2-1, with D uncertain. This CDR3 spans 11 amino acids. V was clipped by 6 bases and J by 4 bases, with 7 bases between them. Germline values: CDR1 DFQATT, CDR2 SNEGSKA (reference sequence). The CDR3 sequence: CSAGAYNEQFF. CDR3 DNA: TGCAGTGCCGGAGCTTACAATGAGCAGTTCTTC.

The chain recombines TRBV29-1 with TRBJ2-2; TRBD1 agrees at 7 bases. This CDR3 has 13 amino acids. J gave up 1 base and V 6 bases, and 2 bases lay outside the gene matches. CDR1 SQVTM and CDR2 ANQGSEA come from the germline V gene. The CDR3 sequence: CSVYRGNTGELFF. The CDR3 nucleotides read TGCAGCGTGTACAGGGGGAACACCGGGGAGCTGTTTTTT.

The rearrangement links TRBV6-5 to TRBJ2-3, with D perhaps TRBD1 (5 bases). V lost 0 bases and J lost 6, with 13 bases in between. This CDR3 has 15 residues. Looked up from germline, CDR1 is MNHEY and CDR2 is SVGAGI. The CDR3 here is CASSYSQGVADTQYF. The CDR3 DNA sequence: TGTGCCAGCAGTTACTCCCAAGGGGTGGCTGATACGCAGTATTTT.